Listed here are 23 T cell receptor beta chains from one sample, sequenced in a study of cytomegalovirus exposure and HLA in healthy donors. In the PCR, 60 Vbeta and 13 Jbeta primers were used. Sequencing was performed with immunoSEQ multiplex PCR; in TCRdb, only in-frame clones are kept and a portion is missing. Of about 240,000 clones listed, 81% were seen once; the top ten hold 8%. Sequencing used PBMCs. These receptors came from an older woman in good health and CMV-seropositive.

This chain links TRBV5-1 with TRBJ2-2; 8 bases agree with TRBD1. J gave up 7 bases and V 2 bases, and 4 bases lay outside the gene matches. The CDR3 runs 14 residues. Germline loops: CDR1 SGHRS, CDR2 YFSETQ. This CDR3 is CASSFQGAVGELFF. The CDR3, as DNA: TGCGCCAGCAGCTTCCAGGGGGCTGTCGGGGAGCTGTTTTTT.

The genes are TRBV27 and TRBJ2-7, with a tentative D call TRBD2 (5 bases). The CDR3 is made up of 15 amino acids. The germline CDR1 and CDR2 sequences are MNHEY and SMNVEV (reference sequence). V lost 7 bases, J lost 2 bases, and 18 bases lay in between. CDR3 nucleotide sequence: TGTGCCAGCACACACGGAGGAATGGGGACCTACGAGCAGTACTTC. It specifies CASTHGGMGTYEQYF.

The chain combines TRBV2 with TRBJ1-5; D gene ambiguous. CDR1 and CDR2 from the germline V gene are SNHLY and FYNNEI. Trimming took 2 bases from V and 9 from J, leaving 11 bases between them. This CDR3 region has 13 residues. The CDR3 is CASSESQRRPQHF. The CDR3 DNA sequence: TGTGCCAGCAGTGAATCCCAGCGGAGGCCCCAGCATTTT.

DNA of the CDR3: TGCGCCAGCAACCTAGCGGGAGGCGGAGATACGCAGTATTTT. As protein: CASNLAGGGDTQYF. This chain links TRBV5-1 with TRBJ2-3; 11 bases are shared with TRBD2. With V trimmed by 6 bases and J by 5 bases, 5 bases remained unmatched. The CDR3 loop spans 14 amino acids. Per germline, CDR1 SGHRS and CDR2 YFSETQ. The full variable domain, its missing parts supplied by reference TRBV5-1 and TRBJ2-3, is KAGVTQTPRYLIKTRGQQVTLSCSPISGHRSVSWYQQTPGQGLQFLFEYFSETQRNKGNFPGRFSGRQFSNSRSEMNVSTLELGDSALYLCASNLAGGGDTQYFGPGTRLTVL.

The gene calls are TRBV9 and TRBJ2-2; TRBD2 aligns across 8 bases. The trim removed 0 bases at V and 2 bases at J, leaving 12 bases unmatched. In germline, CDR1 is SGDLS, CDR2 YYNGEE. The CDR3 runs 19 residues. This CDR3 is CASSVGGRRAGGNTGELFF. CDR3 in DNA: TGTGCCAGCAGCGTAGGGGGGAGGAGGGCGGGAGGAAACACCGGGGAGCTGTTTTTT. Full variable domain (outside the CDR3, taken from reference TRBV9 and TRBJ2-2): DSGVTQTPKHLITATGQRVTLRCSPRSGDLSVYWYQQSLDQGLQFLIQYYNGEERAKGNILERFSAQQFPDLHSELNLSSLELGDSALYFCASSVGGRRAGGNTGELFFGEGSRLTVL.

The gene calls are TRBV19 and TRBJ1-3; TRBD1 agrees at 7 bases. The CDR3 totals 14 residues. Trimming at V came to 5 bases and at J to 5 bases, leaving 6 bases not matched to a gene. Per germline, CDR1 LNHDA and CDR2 SQIVND (reference sequence). CDR3 bases: TGTGCCAGTAGTGTGGGGACAGTGAGAAACACCATATATTTT. It codes for CASSVGTVRNTIYF.

The chain joins TRBV6-1 to TRBJ2-3; D is undetermined. The CDR3 is made up of 16 amino acids. Germline assignment: CDR1 MNHNS and CDR2 SASEGT. V was pared by 2 bases and J by 2 bases, with 14 bases between. In DNA, the CDR3 is TGTGCCAGCAGTGAAAAGAGAGGCGGTTTCACAGATACGCAGTATTTT. Its protein product is CASSEKRGGFTDTQYF.

This clone was counted between two and nine times. The chain recombines TRBV7-2 with TRBJ1-1, with TRBD1 as a possible D gene (5 bases). Germline CDR1 SGHTA, CDR2 FQGNSA. V lost 0 bases and J 5 bases, leaving 10 bases between the germline ends. The CDR3 is 14 residues long. DNA for the CDR3: TGTGCCAGCAGCTTAGCGCAGGGTGGGACTGAAGCTTTCTTT. Its protein product is CASSLAQGGTEAFF. The full variable domain, its missing parts supplied by reference TRBV7-2 and TRBJ1-1, is GAGVSQSPSNKVTEKGKDVELRCDPISGHTALYWYRQSLGQGLEFLIYFQGNSAPDKSGLPSDRFSAERTGGSVSTLTIQRTQQEDSAVYLCASSLAQGGTEAFFGQGTRLTVV.

The J gene is TRBJ1-4, the V gene TRBV2, with D uncertain. The CDR3 loop spans 15 amino acids. Trimming left V 5 bases short and J 4 bases short, with 14 bases between. The V gene's germline CDR1 is SNHLY and CDR2 FYNNEI. The CDR3: CASSPSGRHNEKLFF. CDR3 coding DNA: TGTGCCAGCAGTCCCTCTGGCCGACATAATGAAAAACTGTTTTTT.

V usage is TRBV4-1 and J usage is TRBJ2-4; TRBD2 is a possible D gene (6 bases). The V gene lost 4 bases and the J gene lost 5 bases, with 9 bases spanning the gap. There are 13 residues in the CDR3. Germline V gene sequence: CDR1 MGHRA, CDR2 YSYEKL. CDR3 DNA: TGCGCCAGCAGCCGGGACTGGGAAAACATTCAGTACTTC. Protein sequence: CASSRDWENIQYF.

The V and J genes are TRBV19 and TRBJ2-7, with 7 bases identical to TRBD1. Trimming at V came to 7 bases and at J to 5 bases, leaving 5 bases not matched to a gene. The CDR3 sequence is 12 residues long. CDR1 and CDR2 (germline): LNHDA, SQIVND (reference sequence). The CDR3 bases are TGTGCCAGTAAAGACAGGGTAAACGAGCAGTACTTC. It is translated as CASKDRVNEQYF.

This sequence joins TRBV10-1 and TRBJ1-1; the match to TRBD1 covers 9 bases. Trimming removed 0 bases from V and 3 bases from J; junction bases left unmatched: 5. Germline loops: CDR1 WNHNN, CDR2 SYGVQD (reference sequence). The CDR3 runs to 16 residues. The CDR3 protein is CASSESGTGGYTEAFF. The CDR3 DNA is TGCGCCAGCAGTGAGTCGGGAACAGGGGGCTACACTGAAGCTTTCTTT.

The V gene is TRBV6-5, the J gene TRBJ1-2; D unclear. Trimming left V 4 bases short and J 2 bases short, with 11 bases between. The CDR3 extends over 14 amino acids. CDR1 and CDR2 (germline): MNHEY, SVGAGI. CDR3 DNA: TGTGCCAGCAGTTCCACCTCGGGAAACTATGGCTACACCTTC. It is translated as CASSSTSGNYGYTF.

V is TRBV5-4 and J is TRBJ1-1; no definite D call. V was cut by 1 base and J by 1 base, with 11 bases left in between. CDR1 SGHNT and CDR2 YYREEE come from the germline V gene (reference sequence). This CDR3 spans 15 amino acids. The DNA of the CDR3 is TGTGCCAGCAGCTTGATGTCTCCTCGGAACACTGAAGCTTTCTTT. This sequence encodes CASSLMSPRNTEAFF.

This sequence joins TRBV28 and TRBJ1-2, with D maybe TRBD1 (5 bases). V was clipped by 2 bases and J by 1 base, with 8 bases between them. Germline CDR1 and CDR2: MDHEN and SYDVKM. The CDR3 contains 14 residues. The CDR3 sequence: CASSLAGNNYGYTF. The CDR3 nucleotides read TGTGCCAGCAGTTTAGCAGGGAATAACTATGGCTACACCTTC.

The chain carries TRBV6-5 and TRBJ2-7; 9 bases fit TRBD1. Germline-derived CDR1 and CDR2 are MNHEY and SVGAGI. V lost 6 bases and J lost 3; bases outside the gene matches: 3. The CDR3 loop spans 13 amino acids. CDR3 residues: CASRSTGGYEQYF. Here the CDR3 DNA reads TGTGCCAGCAGATCGACAGGGGGCTACGAGCAGTACTTC.

The rearrangement uses TRBV30 and TRBJ2-7; no clear D. V was shortened by 3 bases and J by 2 bases, with 11 bases between the two germline ends. This CDR3 spans 13 amino acids. Looked up from germline, CDR1 is GTSNPN and CDR2 is SVGIG (reference sequence). CDR3 in amino acids: CAWRQPYPYEQYF. In nucleotides, the CDR3 is TGTGCCTGGAGACAGCCCTATCCCTACGAGCAGTACTTC.

In this sample, this clone turned up once. This chain uses TRBV2 with TRBJ2-1, with 10 bases that match TRBD2. Germline loops: CDR1 SNHLY, CDR2 FYNNEI. This CDR3 comprises 14 residues. V gave up 7 bases and J gave up 5 bases; unmatched junction bases: 5. CDR3 sequence reads: CASTLGLANNEQFF. For the CDR3, the DNA is TGTGCCAGCACATTGGGACTAGCGAACAATGAGCAGTTCTTC.

The rearrangement links TRBV6-1 to TRBJ1-3; maybe TRBD1 (6 bases). The CDR3 is made up of 15 amino acids. Per germline, CDR1 MNHNS and CDR2 SASEGT. Trimming stripped 7 bases from V and 3 bases from J, with 16 bases between. CDR3 sequence reads: CASNAGGLFGNTIYF. CDR3 nucleotides: TGTGCCAGCAACGCCGGGGGGCTTTTTGGAAACACCATATATTTT.

J is TRBJ1-5 and V is TRBV15; D may be TRBD1 (6 bases). Trimming took 0 bases from V and 6 from J, leaving 18 bases between them. This CDR3 spans 17 amino acids. The germline V gene has CDR1 LNHNV and CDR2 YYDKDF (reference sequence). The CDR3 DNA reads TGTGCCACCAGCAGAGATGGGGGGGGGCCCCACAGTCAGCCCCAGCATTTT. The encoded protein is CATSRDGGGPHSQPQHF. The complete variable domain, with remaining parts taken from reference TRBV15 and TRBJ1-5, reads DAMVIQNPRYQVTQFGKPVTLSCSQTLNHNVMYWYQQKSSQAPKLLFHYYDKDFNNEADTPDNFQSRRPNTSFCFLDIRSPGLGDTAMYLCATSRDGGGPHSQPQHFGDGTRLSIL.

V and J are TRBV29-1 and TRBJ2-4; 14 bases are shared with TRBD2. Losses at the gene ends were 7 bases for V and 3 bases for J; bases not matched to a gene: 11. The V gene's germline CDR1 is SQVTM and CDR2 ANQGSEA. The CDR3 is 17 residues long. In DNA form, the CDR3 reads TGCAGCGCTCAGGGACTAGCGGGAGAGGTTAGCAAAAACATTCAGTACTTC. Its translation is CSAQGLAGEVSKNIQYF.

The CDR3 nucleotides read TGCGCCAGCAGCTTAGTGGCAGGGGTTGGAGATACGCAGTATTTT. Protein product: CASSLVAGVGDTQYF. The J gene is TRBJ2-3, the V gene TRBV5-1; D might be TRBD1 (6 bases). V dropped 2 bases and J dropped 5 bases, with 15 bases sitting between them. This CDR3 region has 15 residues. The germline gives CDR1 SGHRS, CDR2 YFSETQ. Complete variable domain (other parts from reference TRBV5-1 and TRBJ2-3): KAGVTQTPRYLIKTRGQQVTLSCSPISGHRSVSWYQQTPGQGLQFLFEYFSETQRNKGNFPGRFSGRQFSNSRSEMNVSTLELGDSALYLCASSLVAGVGDTQYFGPGTRLTVL.

J is TRBJ2-1 and V is TRBV10-3; 7 nucleotides match TRBD1. Germline V gene lookup returns CDR1 ENHRY and CDR2 SYGVKD. The CDR3 has 13 residues. V dropped 6 bases and J dropped 8; count of bases not matched to a gene: 7. The CDR3 DNA sequence: TGTGCCATCAGGGGCCAGGGGGACGATGAGCAGTTCTTC. It specifies CAIRGQGDDEQFF.